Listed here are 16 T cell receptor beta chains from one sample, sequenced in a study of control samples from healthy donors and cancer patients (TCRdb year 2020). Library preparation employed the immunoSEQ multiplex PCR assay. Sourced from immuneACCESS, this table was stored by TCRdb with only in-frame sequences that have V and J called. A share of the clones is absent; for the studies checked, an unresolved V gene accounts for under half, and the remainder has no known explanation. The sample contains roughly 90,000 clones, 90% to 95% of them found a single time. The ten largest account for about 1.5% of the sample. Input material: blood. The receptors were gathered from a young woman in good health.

CDR3 sequence (DNA): TGTGCCAGCAAACCGGGACAGGGCGCCGCGCGGGAGATCGGTGAGCAGTTCTTC. It translates to CASKPGQGAAREIGEQFF. The chain uses TRBV5-4 and TRBJ2-1; 9 nucleotides line up with TRBD1. Germline CDR1 reads SGHNT; CDR2 reads YYREEE (reference sequence). Losses at the gene ends were 6 bases for V and 9 bases for J; bases not matched to a gene: 22. The CDR3 sequence is 18 residues long.

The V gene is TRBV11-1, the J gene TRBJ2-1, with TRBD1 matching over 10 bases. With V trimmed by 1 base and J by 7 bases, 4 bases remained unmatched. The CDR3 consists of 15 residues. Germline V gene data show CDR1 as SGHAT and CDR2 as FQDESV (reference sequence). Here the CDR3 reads CASSLEDRGLNEQFF. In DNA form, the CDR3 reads TGTGCCAGCAGCTTAGAAGACAGGGGGCTTAATGAGCAGTTCTTC.

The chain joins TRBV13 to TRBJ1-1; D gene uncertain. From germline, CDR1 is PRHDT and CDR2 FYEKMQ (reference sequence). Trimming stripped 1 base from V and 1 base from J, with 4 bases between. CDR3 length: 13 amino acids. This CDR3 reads CASSLAGNTEAFF. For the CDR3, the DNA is TGTGCCAGCAGCTTAGCCGGGAACACTGAAGCTTTCTTT. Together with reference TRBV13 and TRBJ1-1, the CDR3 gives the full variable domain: AAGVIQSPRHLIKEKRETATLKCYPIPRHDTVYWYQQGPGQDPQFLISFYEKMQSDKGSIPDRFSAQQFSDYHSELNMSSLELGDSALYFCASSLAGNTEAFFGQGTRLTVV.

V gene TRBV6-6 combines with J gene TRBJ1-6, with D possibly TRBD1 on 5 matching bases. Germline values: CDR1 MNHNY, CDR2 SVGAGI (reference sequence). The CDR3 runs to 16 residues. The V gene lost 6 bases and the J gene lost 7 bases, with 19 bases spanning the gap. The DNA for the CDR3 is TGTGCCAGCAGAACTCAAGTGGGGGGAAGAAATTCACCCCTCCACTTT. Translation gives CASRTQVGGRNSPLHF.

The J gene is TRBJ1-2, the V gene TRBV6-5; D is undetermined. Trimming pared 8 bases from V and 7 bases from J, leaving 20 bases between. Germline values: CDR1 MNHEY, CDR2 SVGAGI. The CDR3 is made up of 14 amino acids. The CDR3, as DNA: TGTGCCAGCGTAAGCGCGTACCGCAAGGGTGGCTACACCTTC. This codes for CASVSAYRKGGYTF.

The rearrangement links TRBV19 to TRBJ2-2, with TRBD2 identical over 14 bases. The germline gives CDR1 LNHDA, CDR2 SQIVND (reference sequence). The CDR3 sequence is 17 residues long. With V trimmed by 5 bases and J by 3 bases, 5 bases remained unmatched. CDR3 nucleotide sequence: TGTGCCAGTAGTCCCCGGGGACTAGCGGGGGACACCGGGGAGCTGTTTTTT. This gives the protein CASSPRGLAGDTGELFF.

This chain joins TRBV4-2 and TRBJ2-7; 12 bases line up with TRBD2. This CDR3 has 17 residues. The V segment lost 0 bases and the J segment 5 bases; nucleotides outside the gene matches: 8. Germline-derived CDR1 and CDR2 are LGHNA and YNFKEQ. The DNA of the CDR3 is TGTGCCAGCAGCCAAGAAGGTCCTAGCGGGGGGGCAAACGAGCAGTACTTC. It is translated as CASSQEGPSGGANEQYF.

The chain's CDR3 is CATRKEDYGYTF. In DNA, the CDR3 is TGTGCCACCCGGAAGGAGGACTATGGCTACACCTTC. The J gene is TRBJ1-2, the V gene TRBV6-5; D remains ambiguous. Germline-derived CDR1 and CDR2 are MNHEY and SVGAGI. This CDR3 is 12 amino acids long. V shed 10 bases and J shed 3 bases, with 12 bases lying between them.

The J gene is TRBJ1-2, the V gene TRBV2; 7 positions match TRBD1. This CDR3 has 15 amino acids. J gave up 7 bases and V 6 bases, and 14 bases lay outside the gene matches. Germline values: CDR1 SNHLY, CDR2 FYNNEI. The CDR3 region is CASSALETGSGGYTF. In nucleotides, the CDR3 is TGTGCCAGCAGCGCTCTGGAGACAGGGTCCGGTGGCTACACCTTC.

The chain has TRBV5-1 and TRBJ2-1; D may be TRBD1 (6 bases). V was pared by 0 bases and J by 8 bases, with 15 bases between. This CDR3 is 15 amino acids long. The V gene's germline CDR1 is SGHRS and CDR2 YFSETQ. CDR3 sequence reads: CASSLVQGPWDEQFF. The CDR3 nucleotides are TGCGCCAGCAGCTTGGTCCAGGGGCCCTGGGATGAGCAGTTCTTC.

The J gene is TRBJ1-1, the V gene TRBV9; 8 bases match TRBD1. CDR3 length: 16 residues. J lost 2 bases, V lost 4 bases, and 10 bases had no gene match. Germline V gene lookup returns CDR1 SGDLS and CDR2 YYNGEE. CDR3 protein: CASSPSPGTGNTEAFF. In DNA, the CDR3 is TGTGCCAGCAGCCCCTCCCCCGGGACAGGCAACACTGAAGCTTTCTTT.

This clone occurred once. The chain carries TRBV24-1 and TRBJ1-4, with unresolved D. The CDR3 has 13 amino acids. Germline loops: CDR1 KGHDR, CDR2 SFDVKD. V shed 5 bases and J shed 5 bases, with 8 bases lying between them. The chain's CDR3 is CATSAPENEKLFF. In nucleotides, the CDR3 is TGTGCCACCAGTGCCCCGGAGAATGAAAAACTGTTTTTT.

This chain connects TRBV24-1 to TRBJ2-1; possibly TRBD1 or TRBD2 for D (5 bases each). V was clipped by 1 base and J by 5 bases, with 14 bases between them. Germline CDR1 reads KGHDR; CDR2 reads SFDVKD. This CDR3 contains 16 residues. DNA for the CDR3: TGTGCCACCAGTGATTTTGGGGGAGACCCGAACAATGAGCAGTTCTTC. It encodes CATSDFGGDPNNEQFF.

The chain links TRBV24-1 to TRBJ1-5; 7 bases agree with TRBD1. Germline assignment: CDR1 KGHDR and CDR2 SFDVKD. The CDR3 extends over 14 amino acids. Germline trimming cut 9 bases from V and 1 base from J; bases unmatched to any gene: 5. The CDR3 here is CATATTGSNQPQHF. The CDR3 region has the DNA TGTGCCACCGCTACGACAGGGAGCAATCAGCCCCAGCATTTT.

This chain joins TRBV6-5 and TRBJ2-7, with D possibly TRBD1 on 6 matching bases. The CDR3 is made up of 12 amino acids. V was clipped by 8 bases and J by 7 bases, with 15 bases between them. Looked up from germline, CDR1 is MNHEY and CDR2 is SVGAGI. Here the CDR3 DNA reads TGTGCCAGCGATAGGGGGATGGGAGAGCAGTACTTC. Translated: CASDRGMGEQYF.

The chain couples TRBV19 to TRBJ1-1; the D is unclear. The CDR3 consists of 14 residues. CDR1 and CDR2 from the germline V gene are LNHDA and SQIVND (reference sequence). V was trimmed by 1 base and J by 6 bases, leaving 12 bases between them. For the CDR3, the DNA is TGTGCCAGTAGTATAGGAAGGAGCGTCGCTGAAGCTTTCTTT. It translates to CASSIGRSVAEAFF.